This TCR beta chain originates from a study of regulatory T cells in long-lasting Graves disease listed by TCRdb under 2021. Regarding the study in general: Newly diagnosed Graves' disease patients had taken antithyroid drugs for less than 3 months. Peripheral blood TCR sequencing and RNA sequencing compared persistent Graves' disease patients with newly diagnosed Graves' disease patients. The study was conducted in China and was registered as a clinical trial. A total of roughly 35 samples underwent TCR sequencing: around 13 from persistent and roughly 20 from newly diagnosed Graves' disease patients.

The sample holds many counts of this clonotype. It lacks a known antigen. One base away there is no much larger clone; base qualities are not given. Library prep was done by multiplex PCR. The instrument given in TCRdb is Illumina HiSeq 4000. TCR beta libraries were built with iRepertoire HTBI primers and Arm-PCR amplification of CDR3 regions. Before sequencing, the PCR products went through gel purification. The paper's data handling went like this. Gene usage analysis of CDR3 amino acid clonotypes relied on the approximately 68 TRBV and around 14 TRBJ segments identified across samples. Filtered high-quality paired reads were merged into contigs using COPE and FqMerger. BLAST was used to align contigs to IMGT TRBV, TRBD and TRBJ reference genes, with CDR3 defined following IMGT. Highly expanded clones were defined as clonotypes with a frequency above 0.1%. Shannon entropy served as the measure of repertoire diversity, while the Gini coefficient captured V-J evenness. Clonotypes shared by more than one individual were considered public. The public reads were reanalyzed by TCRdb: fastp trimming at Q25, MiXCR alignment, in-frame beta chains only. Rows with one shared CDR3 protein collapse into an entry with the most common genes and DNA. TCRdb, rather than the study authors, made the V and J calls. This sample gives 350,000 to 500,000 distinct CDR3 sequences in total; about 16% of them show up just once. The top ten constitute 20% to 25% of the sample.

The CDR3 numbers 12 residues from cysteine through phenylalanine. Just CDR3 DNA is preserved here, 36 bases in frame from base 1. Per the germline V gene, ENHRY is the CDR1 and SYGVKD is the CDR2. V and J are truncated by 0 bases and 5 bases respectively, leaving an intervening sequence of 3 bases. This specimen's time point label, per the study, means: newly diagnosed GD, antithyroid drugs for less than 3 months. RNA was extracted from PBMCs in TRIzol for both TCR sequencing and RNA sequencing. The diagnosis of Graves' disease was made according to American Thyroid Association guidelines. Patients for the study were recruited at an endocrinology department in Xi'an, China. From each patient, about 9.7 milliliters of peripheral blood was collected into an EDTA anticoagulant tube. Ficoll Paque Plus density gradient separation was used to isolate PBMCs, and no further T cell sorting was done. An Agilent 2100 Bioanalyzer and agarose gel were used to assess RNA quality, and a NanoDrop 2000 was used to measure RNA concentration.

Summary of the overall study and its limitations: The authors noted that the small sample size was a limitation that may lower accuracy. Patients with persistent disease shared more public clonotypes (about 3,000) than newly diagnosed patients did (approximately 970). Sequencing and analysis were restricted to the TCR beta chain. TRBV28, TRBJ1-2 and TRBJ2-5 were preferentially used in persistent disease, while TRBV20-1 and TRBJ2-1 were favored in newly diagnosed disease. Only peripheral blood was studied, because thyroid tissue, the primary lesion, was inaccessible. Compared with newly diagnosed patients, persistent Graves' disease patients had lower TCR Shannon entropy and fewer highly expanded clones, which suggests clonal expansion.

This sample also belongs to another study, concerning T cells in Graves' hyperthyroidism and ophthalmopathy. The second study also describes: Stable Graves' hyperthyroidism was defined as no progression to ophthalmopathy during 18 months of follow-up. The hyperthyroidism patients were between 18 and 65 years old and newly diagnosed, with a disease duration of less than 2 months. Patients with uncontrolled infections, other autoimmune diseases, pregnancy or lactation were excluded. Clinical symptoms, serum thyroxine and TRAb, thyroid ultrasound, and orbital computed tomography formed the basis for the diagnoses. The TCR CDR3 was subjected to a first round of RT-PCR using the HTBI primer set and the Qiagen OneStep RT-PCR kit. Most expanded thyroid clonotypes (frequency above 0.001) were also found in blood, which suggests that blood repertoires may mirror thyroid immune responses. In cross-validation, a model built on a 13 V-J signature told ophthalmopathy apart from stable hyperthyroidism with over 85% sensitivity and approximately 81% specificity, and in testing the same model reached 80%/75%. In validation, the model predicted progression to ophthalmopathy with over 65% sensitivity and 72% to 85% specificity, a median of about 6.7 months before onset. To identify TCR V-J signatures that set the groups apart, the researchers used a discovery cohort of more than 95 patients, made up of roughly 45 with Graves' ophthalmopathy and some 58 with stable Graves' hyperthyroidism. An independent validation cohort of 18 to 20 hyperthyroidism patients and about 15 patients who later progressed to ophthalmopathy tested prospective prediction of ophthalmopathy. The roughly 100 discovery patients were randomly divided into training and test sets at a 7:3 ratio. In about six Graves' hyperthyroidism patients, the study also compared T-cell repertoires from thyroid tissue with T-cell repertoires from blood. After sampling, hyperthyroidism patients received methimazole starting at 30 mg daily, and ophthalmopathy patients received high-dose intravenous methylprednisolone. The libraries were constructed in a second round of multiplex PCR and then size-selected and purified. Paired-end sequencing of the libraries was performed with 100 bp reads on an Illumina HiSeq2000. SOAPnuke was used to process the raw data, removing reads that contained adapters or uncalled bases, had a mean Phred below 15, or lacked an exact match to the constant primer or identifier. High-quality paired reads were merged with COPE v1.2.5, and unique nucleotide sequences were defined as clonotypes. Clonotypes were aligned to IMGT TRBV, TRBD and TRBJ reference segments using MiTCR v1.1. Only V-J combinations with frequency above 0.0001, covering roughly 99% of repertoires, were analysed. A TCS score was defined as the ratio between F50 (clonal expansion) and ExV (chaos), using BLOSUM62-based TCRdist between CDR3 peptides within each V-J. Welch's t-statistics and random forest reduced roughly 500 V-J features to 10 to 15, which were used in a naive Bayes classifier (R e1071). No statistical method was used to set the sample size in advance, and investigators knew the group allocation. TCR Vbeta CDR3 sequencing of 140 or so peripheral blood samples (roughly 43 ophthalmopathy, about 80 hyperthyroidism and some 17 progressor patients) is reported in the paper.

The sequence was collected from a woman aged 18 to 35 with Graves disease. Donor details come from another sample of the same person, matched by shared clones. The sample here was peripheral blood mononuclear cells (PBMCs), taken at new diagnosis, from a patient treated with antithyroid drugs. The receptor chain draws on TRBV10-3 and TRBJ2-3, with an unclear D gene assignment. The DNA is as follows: TGTGCCATCAGTGAGTCCTTAGATACGCAGTATTTT. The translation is CAISESLDTQYF.